What follows are 20 T cell receptor beta chains derived from one specimen sequenced in a study of T-cell memory formation after mild COVID-19. A single record per CDR3 protein comes from TCRdb applying MiXCR to the 5' RACE reads. The sample has approximately 450,000 distinct CDR3 sequences, 18% seen once. The sequencing sample was made of PBMCs or a T cell subset sorted from them (not recorded which). The receptors stem from an adult woman who had mild COVID-19 (a few samples of this study predate the infection). Cell type and time point are not known.

Only a few counts were recorded for this clonotype. Its ends do not fully match the called genes, so a read error is possible. The chain recombines TRBV7-7 with TRBJ2-5; D not certain. The CDR3 loop spans 13 amino acids. Germline V gene data show CDR1 as SSHAT and CDR2 as FNYEAQ (reference sequence). CDR3 residues: CASSLADGETQYF. CDR3 nucleotides: TGTGCTAGCAGCTTAGCCGACGGGGAGACCCAGTACTTC.

J is TRBJ2-3 and V is TRBV18; TRBD2 is a possible D gene (5 bases). The V end was cut by 6 bases, the J end by 2 bases, with 15 bases between. This CDR3 region has 15 residues. The germline V gene encodes CDR1 KGHSH and CDR2 LQKENI. The CDR3 coding sequence is TGTGCCAGCTCTTATCTTTGGGAGTTCACAGATACGCAGTATTTT. The encoded protein is CASSYLWEFTDTQYF.

This clonotype was counted a few times. The chain recombines TRBV30 with TRBJ1-6, with D possibly matching TRBD1 (5 bases). The V gene's germline CDR1 is GTSNPN and CDR2 SVGIG (reference sequence). Deletions cut 3 bases from V and 6 bases from J, with 6 bases between. The CDR3 extends over 12 amino acids. The CDR3 nucleotides read TGTGCCTGGAGACAGGTTAATTCACCCCTCCACTTT. Its protein product is CAWRQVNSPLHF.

This clonotype appeared many times. The chain recombines TRBV20-1 with TRBJ2-1, with 10 bases lining up with TRBD2. CDR3 length equals 14 residues. Per germline, CDR1 DFQATT and CDR2 SNEGSKA (reference sequence). After removal of 1 base from V and 9 bases from J, the junction contained 6 bases not matched to a gene. The CDR3 nucleotides are TGCAGTGCTAGAGGTCTAGCGGGAGCGTCTGAGCAGTTCTTC. This gives the protein CSARGLAGASEQFF.

This clonotype was counted only a few times. The rearrangement joins TRBV4-1 to TRBJ2-7, with 8 bases identical to TRBD2. Germline CDR1 reads MGHRA; CDR2 reads YSYEKL. The CDR3 runs to 15 residues. The V segment lost 3 bases and the J segment 0 bases; nucleotides outside the gene matches: 4. CDR3 region: CASSHLGGASYEQYF. The CDR3 coding sequence is TGCGCCAGCAGCCACCTCGGGGGGGCCTCCTACGAGCAGTACTTC.

This clonotype was detected only a few times. The gene calls are TRBV4-2 and TRBJ2-1, with a possible D match to TRBD1 (5 bases). CDR3 length: 15 residues. Trimming shortened V by 4 bases and J by 1 base, and 11 bases separated the two germline ends. Looked up from germline, CDR1 is LGHNA and CDR2 is YNFKEQ. The CDR3 spells CASSLDSYSYNEQFF. CDR3 bases: TGTGCCAGCAGCCTCGACAGTTATTCCTACAATGAGCAGTTCTTC.

This clonotype occurred a few times. This chain uses TRBV3-1 with TRBJ1-1; 9 bases fit TRBD1. V shed 3 bases, J shed 11 bases, and the junction held 7 bases outside the gene matches. This CDR3 is built from 13 residues. CDR1 and CDR2 (germline): LGHDT, YNNKEL (reference sequence). The CDR3 region has the DNA TGTGCCAGCAGCCAGGTGGACAGGGGTTGGGCTTTCTTT. Translation gives CASSQVDRGWAFF.

The chain is built from TRBV12-3 or TRBV12-4 and TRBJ1-1; unclear D gene. The CDR3 covers 13 residues. Trimming removed 2 bases from V and 11 bases from J, with 15 bases in between. The CDR3 loop reads CASSLLREGEAFF. CDR3 DNA sequence: TGTGCCAGCAGTTTATTGCGTGAGGGAGAGGCTTTCTTT.

This clonotype was recorded a few times. V gene TRBV7-3 combines with J gene TRBJ2-1; D gene unclear. V dropped 5 bases and J dropped 4 bases, with 15 bases sitting between them. Germline V gene lookup returns CDR1 SGHTA and CDR2 FQGTGA. The CDR3 length is 15 residues. CDR3 residues: CASSLRGDAYNEQFF. The CDR3 nucleotides are TGTGCCAGCAGCCTTCGTGGCGACGCGTACAATGAGCAGTTCTTC.

The chain uses TRBV7-9 and TRBJ1-2; 8 bases fit TRBD1. Germline trimming cut 5 bases from V and 7 bases from J; bases unmatched to any gene: 6. Looked up from germline, CDR1 is SEHNR and CDR2 is FQNEAQ (reference sequence). The CDR3 extends over 13 amino acids. Written as DNA, the CDR3 is TGTGCCAGCAGCCCGACAGGGGCCTCTGGCTACACCTTC. Protein sequence: CASSPTGASGYTF.

This clonotype was recorded at least ten times. The rearrangement uses TRBV7-3 and TRBJ2-2; D assignment may be TRBD1 or TRBD2 (5 bases each). The CDR3 is made up of 15 amino acids. The germline V gene encodes CDR1 SGHTA and CDR2 FQGTGA. Trimming pared 1 base from V and 4 bases from J, leaving 10 bases between. CDR3 DNA sequence: TGTGCCAGCAGCTTAAGGGGACCAACCACCGGGGAGCTGTTTTTT. Translating gives CASSLRGPTTGELFF. Using reference TRBV7-3 and TRBJ2-2 for the parts outside the CDR3, the full variable domain is GAGVSQTPSNKVTEKGKYVELRCDPISGHTALYWYRQSLGQGPEFLIYFQGTGAADDSGLPNDRFFAVRPEGSVSTLKIQRTERGDSAVYLCASSLRGPTTGELFFGEGSRLTVL.

This clonotype was detected only a few times. The V call is TRBV20-1, the J call TRBJ2-3; perhaps TRBD1 as D (5 bases). There are 13 residues in the CDR3. Trimming pared 0 bases from V and 6 bases from J, leaving 10 bases between. Germline V gene sequence: CDR1 DFQATT, CDR2 SNEGSKA (reference sequence). For the CDR3, the DNA is TGCAGTGCTAGAGACAAGGGGCAGGATACGCAGTATTTT. Translated, it gives CSARDKGQDTQYF.

This clonotype was picked up a small number of times. This chain links TRBV2 with TRBJ2-7; 7 positions agree with TRBD2. J lost 5 bases, V lost 7 bases, and 8 bases had no gene match. The CDR3 loop spans 13 amino acids. Germline V lookup: CDR1 SNHLY, CDR2 FYNNEI. The CDR3 sequence: CASTGLSGNEQYF. For the CDR3, the DNA is TGTGCCAGCACCGGACTAAGCGGGAACGAGCAGTACTTC.

The chain links TRBV12-3 or TRBV12-4 to TRBJ1-5, with 9 bases aligning to TRBD1. The J segment lost 9 bases and the V segment lost 5 bases, leaving 11 bases of the junction unmatched. The CDR3 contains 15 residues. DNA for the CDR3: TGTGCCAGCAGTAAAGGGGCAACAGGGGGCTGGCCCCAGCATTTT. Translated: CASSKGATGGWPQHF.

The CDR3: CASSSTAGSYNEQFF. CDR3 sequence (DNA): TGCGCCAGCAGCTCAACTGCGGGCTCCTACAATGAGCAGTTCTTC. This chain uses TRBV5-1 with TRBJ2-1; TRBD2 might be the D (5 bases). The CDR3 length is 15 residues. The V end was cut by 3 bases, the J end by 0 bases, with 10 bases between. Germline CDR1 SGHRS, CDR2 YFSETQ.

This sequence joins TRBV12-3 or TRBV12-4 and TRBJ2-1; D remains ambiguous. The CDR3 spans 11 residues. V shed 3 bases and J shed 10 bases, with 7 bases lying between them. In DNA form, the CDR3 reads TGTGCCAGCAGTTTGAGAGCGGAGCAGTTCTTC. It translates to CASSLRAEQFF.

This clonotype was counted at least ten times. The V call is TRBV5-1, the J call TRBJ2-7; possible D gene TRBD1, 5 bases. V lost 0 bases and J 2 bases, leaving 9 bases between the germline ends. The CDR3 has 14 amino acids. CDR1 and CDR2 (germline): SGHRS, YFSETQ. The CDR3 sequence is CASSLDSGPYEQYF. The DNA for the CDR3 is TGCGCCAGCAGCTTGGATTCAGGGCCCTACGAGCAGTACTTC.

The V gene is TRBV28, the J gene TRBJ1-1; no firm D call. The germline gives CDR1 MDHEN, CDR2 SYDVKM. Trimming took off 3 bases at V and 8 bases at J, with 10 bases between the two ends. This CDR3 spans 12 amino acids. In nucleotides, the CDR3 is TGTGCCAGCAGTTTCGGAAGTATCGAAGCTTTCTTT. It encodes CASSFGSIEAFF.

V and J are TRBV6-5 and TRBJ1-2, with 7 bases fitting TRBD1. The CDR3 contains 14 residues. The trim removed 6 bases at V and 7 bases at J, leaving 11 bases unmatched. Germline values: CDR1 MNHEY, CDR2 SVGAGI. The CDR3 DNA follows: TGTGCCAGCAGCTCTCCACACAGGGGCGCTGGCTACACCTTC. This codes for CASSSPHRGAGYTF.

This clonotype has a handful of counts. The chain is built from TRBV20-1 and TRBJ2-1; possible D gene TRBD2, 6 bases. Germline V CDR1 and CDR2: DFQATT, SNEGSKA (reference sequence). Deletions cut 5 bases from V and 10 bases from J, with 18 bases between. This CDR3 region has 13 residues. The CDR3 reads CSAESLGSWEQFF. The CDR3 DNA is TGCAGTGCTGAAAGCCTCGGGAGTTGGGAGCAGTTCTTC.